The sequence of this TCR beta chain was determined in a study of T cells in Graves' hyperthyroidism and ophthalmopathy. There were TCR beta CDR3 regions amplified from RNA transcripts. The TCR CDR3 first-round RT-PCR relied on the HTBI primer set. TCRdb itself ran the multiplex PCR reads through MiXCR, one entry per CDR3 protein. Among 300,000 or so distinct CDR3 sequences listed, 21% were seen once. CDR1 is SQVTM and CDR2 is ANQGSEA in the germline V gene. The CDR3 is 12 residues long. Many counts were recorded for this clonotype. Uncontrolled infection, other autoimmune disease, pregnancy or lactation disqualified patients from enrolment. Diagnoses used clinical symptoms, serum thyroxine and TRAb, thyroid ultrasound and orbital computed tomography.

The chain employs TRBV29-1 and TRBJ1-1, with TRBD1 matching over 10 bases. The sequenced sample was blood. The TCR comes from a woman between 50 and 59 years old with Graves' hyperthyroidism. This CDR3 is CSERTGGTEAFF. The DNA of the CDR3 is TGCAGTGAGAGGACAGGGGGGACTGAAGCTTTCTTT. The whole variable domain, remainder taken from reference TRBV29-1 and TRBJ1-1, is SAVISQKPSRDICQRGTSLTIQCQVDSQVTMMFWYRQQPGQSLTLIATANQGSEATYESGFVIDKFPISRPNLTFSTLTVSNMSPEDSSIYLCSERTGGTEAFFGQGTRLTVV.